The clone carrying this T cell receptor (beta chain) appeared a single time. This sample was taken from a study of blood T cell repertoires in COVID-19. Study details: Acute-phase and convalescent COVID-19 samples originated in the United States, Italy and Spain.

The protocol was immunoSEQ multiplex PCR, while the TCRdb copy is restricted to in-frame clones and leaves out a portion. The sample lists 50,000 to 75,000 clones, 90% to 95% occurring once. J gave up 2 bases and V 7 bases, and 3 bases lay outside the gene matches. CDR1 SQVTM and CDR2 ANQGSEA come from the germline V gene. CDR3 size: 12 residues. The clonotype was recovered from a man aged 65 to 79 with active COVID-19. Sequencing was done on a sample of peripheral blood. The chain carries TRBV29-1 and TRBJ2-5, with 8 bases that match TRBD1. CDR3 sequence: CSAGQGQETQYF. CDR3 bases: TGCAGCGCCGGACAGGGACAAGAGACCCAGTACTTC.